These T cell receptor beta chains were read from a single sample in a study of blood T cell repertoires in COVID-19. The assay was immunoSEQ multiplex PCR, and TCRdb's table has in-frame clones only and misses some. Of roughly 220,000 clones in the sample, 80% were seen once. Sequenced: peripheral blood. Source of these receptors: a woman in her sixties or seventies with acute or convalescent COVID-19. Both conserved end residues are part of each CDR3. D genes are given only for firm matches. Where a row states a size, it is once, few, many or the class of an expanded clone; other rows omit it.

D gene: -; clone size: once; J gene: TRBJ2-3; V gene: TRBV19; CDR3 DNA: TGTGCCAGTTCATCAGGGATAGACACAGATACGCAGTATTTT; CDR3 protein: CASSSGIDTDTQYF
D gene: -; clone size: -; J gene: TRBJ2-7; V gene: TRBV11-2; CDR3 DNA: TGTGCCAGCAGCAACAACAGGCGAACCTACGAGCAGTACTTC; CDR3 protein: CASSNNRRTYEQYF
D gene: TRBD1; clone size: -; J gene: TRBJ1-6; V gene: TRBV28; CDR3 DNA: TGTGCCAGCAGTTTATCGTGGACAGGTAGTTCACCCCTCCACTTT; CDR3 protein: CASSLSWTGSSPLHF
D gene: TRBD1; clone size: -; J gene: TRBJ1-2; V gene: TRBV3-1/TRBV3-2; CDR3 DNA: TGTGCCAGCAGCGGACAGGGAAGAGGTGGCTACACCTTC; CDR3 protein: CASSGQGRGGYTF
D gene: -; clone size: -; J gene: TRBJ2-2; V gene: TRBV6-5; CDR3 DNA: TGTGCCAGCAGTTTGGGAGCCTCCGCGAACACCGGGGAGCTGTTTTTT; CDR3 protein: CASSLGASANTGELFF
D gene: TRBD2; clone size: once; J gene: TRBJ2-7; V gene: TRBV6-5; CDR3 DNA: TGTGCCAGCAGGACCCCGGGACTAAAGAGCGAGCAGTACTTC; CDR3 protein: CASRTPGLKSEQYF
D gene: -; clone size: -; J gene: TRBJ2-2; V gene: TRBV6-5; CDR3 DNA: TGTGCCAGCAGTTACGAGGGAGTCCGCACCGGGGAGCTGTTTTTT; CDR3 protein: CASSYEGVRTGELFF
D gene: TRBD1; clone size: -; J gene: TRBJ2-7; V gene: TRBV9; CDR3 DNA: TGTGCCAGCAGTGGACAGGACGGCTACGAGCAGTACTTC; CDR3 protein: CASSGQDGYEQYF
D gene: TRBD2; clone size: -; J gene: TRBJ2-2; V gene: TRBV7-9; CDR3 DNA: TGTGCCACCCTACTAGCGGGTAACACCGGGGAGCTGTTTTTT; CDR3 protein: CATLLAGNTGELFF
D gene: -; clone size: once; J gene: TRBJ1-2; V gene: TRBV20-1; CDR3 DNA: TGCAGTGCAACCGAACCGAGAGGCTACACCTTC; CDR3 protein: CSATEPRGYTF
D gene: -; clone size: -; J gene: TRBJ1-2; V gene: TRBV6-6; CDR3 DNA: TGTGCCAGCAGTGGACTCGGCATAACTTATGGCTACACCTTC; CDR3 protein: CASSGLGITYGYTF
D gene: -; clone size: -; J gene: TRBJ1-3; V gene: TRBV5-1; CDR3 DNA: TGCGCCAGCGCACTTGGACAGATCTCTGGAAACACCATATATTTT; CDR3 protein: CASALGQISGNTIYF
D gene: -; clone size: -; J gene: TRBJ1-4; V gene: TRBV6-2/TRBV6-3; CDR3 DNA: TGTGCCAGCAGTTACGCGACAGGCGAGAATGAAAAACTGTTTTTT; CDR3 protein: CASSYATGENEKLFF
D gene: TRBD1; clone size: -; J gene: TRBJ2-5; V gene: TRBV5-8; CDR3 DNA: TGTGCCAGCAGCGGGGGACAGGGGGTGGGAGAGACCCAGTACTTC; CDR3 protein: CASSGGQGVGETQYF
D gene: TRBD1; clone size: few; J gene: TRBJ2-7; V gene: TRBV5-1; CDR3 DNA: TGCGCCAGCAGCTTACCGGGACAGGGAAAATCACTTTCCTACGAGCAGTACTTC; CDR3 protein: CASSLPGQGKSLSYEQYF
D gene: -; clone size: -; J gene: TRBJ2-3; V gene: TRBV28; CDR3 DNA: TGTGCCAGCAGCCCCCGAGCAGATACGCAGTATTTT; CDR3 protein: CASSPRADTQYF
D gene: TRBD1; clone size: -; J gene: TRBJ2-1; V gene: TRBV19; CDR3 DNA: TGTGCCAGTAGTATAGGTGACAGGGGGCGGGCGGGAGCCCCCGGTAGGGATGAGCAGTTCTTC; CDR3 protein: CASSIGDRGRAGAPGRDEQFF
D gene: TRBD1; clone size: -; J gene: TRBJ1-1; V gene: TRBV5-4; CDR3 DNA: TGTGCCAGCAGCGGGGACAGGTACACTGAAGCTTTCTTT; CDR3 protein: CASSGDRYTEAFF
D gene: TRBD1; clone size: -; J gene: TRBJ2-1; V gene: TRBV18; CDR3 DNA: TGTGCCAGCTCACCGGGACAGGGGCACAATGAGCAGTTCTTC; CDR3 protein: CASSPGQGHNEQFF
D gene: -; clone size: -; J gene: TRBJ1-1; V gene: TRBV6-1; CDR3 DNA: TGTGCCAGCAGTGAGTGGAGCGGCACTGAAGCTTTCTTT; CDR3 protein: CASSEWSGTEAFF
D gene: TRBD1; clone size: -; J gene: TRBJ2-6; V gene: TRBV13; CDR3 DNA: TGTGCCAGCAGCTTCACAGGGGGCGAGTCTGGGGCCAACGTCCTGACTTTC; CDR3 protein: CASSFTGGESGANVLTF
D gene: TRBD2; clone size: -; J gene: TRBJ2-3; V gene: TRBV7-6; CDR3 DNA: TGTGCCAGCAGCTTTCGACTAGCGGGAGGGCCTACAGATACGCAGTATTTT; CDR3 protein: CASSFRLAGGPTDTQYF
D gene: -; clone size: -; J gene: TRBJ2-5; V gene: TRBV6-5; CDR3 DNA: TGTGCCAGCAGCGCCGACAGGCGGGAGACCCAGTACTTC; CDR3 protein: CASSADRRETQYF
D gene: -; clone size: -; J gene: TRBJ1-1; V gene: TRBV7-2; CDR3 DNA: TGTGCCAGCAGCCTTGGACAGTTGAACACTGAAGCTTTCTTT; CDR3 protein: CASSLGQLNTEAFF
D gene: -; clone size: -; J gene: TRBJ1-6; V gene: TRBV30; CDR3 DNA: TGTGCCTGGAGTGTCAGCGGAGCGAATAATTCACCCCTCCACTTT; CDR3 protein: CAWSVSGANNSPLHF
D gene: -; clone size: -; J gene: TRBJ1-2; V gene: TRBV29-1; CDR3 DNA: TGCACCGTTAAAGACAGTAACTATGGCTACACCTTC; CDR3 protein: CTVKDSNYGYTF
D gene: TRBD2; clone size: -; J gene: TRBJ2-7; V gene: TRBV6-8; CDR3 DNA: TGTGCTACCGGTGGGGCACGGGAACTAGCGGAGGGTGGAACGACCTACGAGCAGTACTTC; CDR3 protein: CATGGARELAEGGTTYEQYF
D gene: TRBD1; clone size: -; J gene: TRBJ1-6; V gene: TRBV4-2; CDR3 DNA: TGTGCCAGCAGCCAAGAGGGGCAGGGGGTTTATTCACCCCTCCACTTT; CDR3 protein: CASSQEGQGVYSPLHF
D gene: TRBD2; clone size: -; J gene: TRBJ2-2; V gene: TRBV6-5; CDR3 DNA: TGTGCCAGCAGTTACCGGCGGGAGGTGACCGGGGAGCTGTTTTTT; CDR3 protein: CASSYRREVTGELFF
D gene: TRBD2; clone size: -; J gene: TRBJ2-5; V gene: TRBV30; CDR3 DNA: TGTGCCTGGAGAGATGGACTAGCGTTTCAAGAGACCCAGTACTTC; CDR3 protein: CAWRDGLAFQETQYF
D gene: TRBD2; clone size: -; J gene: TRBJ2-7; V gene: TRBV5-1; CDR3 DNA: TGCGCCAGCAGCTTGTCGGGACTAGCGGGAAACTCCTACGAGCAGTACTTC; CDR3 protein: CASSLSGLAGNSYEQYF
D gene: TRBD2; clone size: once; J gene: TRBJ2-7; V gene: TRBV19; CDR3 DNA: TGTGCCAGTAGCAGGACTAGCGGCTACGAGCAGTACTTC; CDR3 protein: CASSRTSGYEQYF
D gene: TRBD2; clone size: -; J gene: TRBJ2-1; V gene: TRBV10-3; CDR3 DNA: TGTGCCATCGGCCGGACTAGCGGGCCTTACAATGAGCAGTTCTTC; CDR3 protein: CAIGRTSGPYNEQFF
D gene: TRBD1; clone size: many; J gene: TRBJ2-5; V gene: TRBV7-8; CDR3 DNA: TGTGCCAGCAGCCCTCGACAGGGGGCTAGGGGTTGGGAGACCCAGTACTTC; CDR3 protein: CASSPRQGARGWETQYF
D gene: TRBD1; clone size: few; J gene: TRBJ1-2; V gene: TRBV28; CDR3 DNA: TGTGCCAGCAGTCCCCGAGACAGGGTCAGCTATGGCTACACCTTC; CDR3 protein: CASSPRDRVSYGYTF
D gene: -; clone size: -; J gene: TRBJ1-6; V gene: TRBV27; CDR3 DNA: TGTGCCAGCAGTTCCCATACAGGGTCATGGGGGTCACCCCTCCACTTT; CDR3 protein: CASSSHTGSWGSPLHF
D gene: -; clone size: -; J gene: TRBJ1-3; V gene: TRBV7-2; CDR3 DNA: TGTGCCAGCAGCTTAGGTACAGGGAAATCTGGAAACACCATATATTTT; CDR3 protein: CASSLGTGKSGNTIYF
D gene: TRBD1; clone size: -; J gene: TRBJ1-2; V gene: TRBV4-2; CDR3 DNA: TGTGCCAGCGGGAAGACAGGGAACGGCTATGGCTACACCTTC; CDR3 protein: CASGKTGNGYGYTF
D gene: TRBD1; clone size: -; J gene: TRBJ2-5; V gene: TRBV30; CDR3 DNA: TGTGCCTGGAGTCCGACAGGGGCGGAGACCCAGTACTTC; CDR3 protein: CAWSPTGAETQYF
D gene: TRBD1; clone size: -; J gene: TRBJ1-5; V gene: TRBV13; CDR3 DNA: TGTGCCAGCAGCTTCCGGGGACAGGGTAATCAGCCCCAGCATTTT; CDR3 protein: CASSFRGQGNQPQHF
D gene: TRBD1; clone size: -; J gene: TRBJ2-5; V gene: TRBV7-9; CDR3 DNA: TGTGCCAGCAGCCCCCAGGGGGTTTGGGAGACCCAGTACTTC; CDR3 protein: CASSPQGVWETQYF
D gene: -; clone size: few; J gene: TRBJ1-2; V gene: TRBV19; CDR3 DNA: TGTGCCAGTAGGGGTAGACAGCACTATGGCTACACCTTC; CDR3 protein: CASRGRQHYGYTF
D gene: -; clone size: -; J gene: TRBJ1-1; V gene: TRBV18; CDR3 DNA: TGTGCCAGCTCACCCTATGACAAGAACACTGAAGCTTTCTTT; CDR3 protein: CASSPYDKNTEAFF
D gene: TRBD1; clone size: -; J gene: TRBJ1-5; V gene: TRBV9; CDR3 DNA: TGTGCCAGCAGCCCACGACCCAGACAGGGTGTGAATCAGCCCCAGCATTTT; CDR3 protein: CASSPRPRQGVNQPQHF
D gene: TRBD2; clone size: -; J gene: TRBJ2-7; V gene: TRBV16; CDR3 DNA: TGTGCCAGCAGCCAAGGGGAGGGAGGAGTCTACGAGCAGTACTTC; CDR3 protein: CASSQGEGGVYEQYF
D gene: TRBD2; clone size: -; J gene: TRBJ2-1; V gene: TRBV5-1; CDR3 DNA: TGCGCCAGCAGCTTCTATCCGACGACTAGCGGGTCCAGGGATGAGCAGTTCTTC; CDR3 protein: CASSFYPTTSGSRDEQFF
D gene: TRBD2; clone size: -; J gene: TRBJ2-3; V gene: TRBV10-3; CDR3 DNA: TGTGCCATCGGCCGGCGGACTAGCGGGACTAGCACAGATACGCAGTATTTT; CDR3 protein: CAIGRRTSGTSTDTQYF
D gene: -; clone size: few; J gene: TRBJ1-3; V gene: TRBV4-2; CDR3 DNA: TGTGCCAGCAGCCAGCAGACAGTCACCAGGCTCGGAAACACCATATATTTT; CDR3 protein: CASSQQTVTRLGNTIYF
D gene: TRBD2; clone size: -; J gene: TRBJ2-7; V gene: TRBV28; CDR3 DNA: TGTGCCAGCAGTCTACTAGCGGGGGACTCCTACGAGCAGTACTTC; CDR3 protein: CASSLLAGDSYEQYF
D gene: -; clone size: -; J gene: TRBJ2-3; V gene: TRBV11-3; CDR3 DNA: TGTGCCAGCAGCCCCTTGCGGGGCACAGATACGCAGTATTTT; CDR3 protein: CASSPLRGTDTQYF
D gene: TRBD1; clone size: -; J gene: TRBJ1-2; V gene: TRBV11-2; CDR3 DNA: TGTGCCAGCAGCGCTGTCCCGGGACAGGGGTATGGCTACACCTTC; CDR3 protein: CASSAVPGQGYGYTF
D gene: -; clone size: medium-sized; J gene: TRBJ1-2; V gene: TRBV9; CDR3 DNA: TGTGCCAGCAGCGCCGCGGACGGGAGGATTTATGGCTACACCTTC; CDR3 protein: CASSAADGRIYGYTF
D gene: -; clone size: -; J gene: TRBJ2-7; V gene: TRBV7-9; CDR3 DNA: TGTGCCAGCAGCTTAGATGAAGCGCAGTACTTC; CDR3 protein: CASSLDEAQYF
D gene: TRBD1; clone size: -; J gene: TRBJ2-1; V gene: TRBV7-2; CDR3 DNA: TGTGCCAGCCAACCCCAAGGGGGCGTGGGCAATGAGCAGTTCTTC; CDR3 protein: CASQPQGGVGNEQFF